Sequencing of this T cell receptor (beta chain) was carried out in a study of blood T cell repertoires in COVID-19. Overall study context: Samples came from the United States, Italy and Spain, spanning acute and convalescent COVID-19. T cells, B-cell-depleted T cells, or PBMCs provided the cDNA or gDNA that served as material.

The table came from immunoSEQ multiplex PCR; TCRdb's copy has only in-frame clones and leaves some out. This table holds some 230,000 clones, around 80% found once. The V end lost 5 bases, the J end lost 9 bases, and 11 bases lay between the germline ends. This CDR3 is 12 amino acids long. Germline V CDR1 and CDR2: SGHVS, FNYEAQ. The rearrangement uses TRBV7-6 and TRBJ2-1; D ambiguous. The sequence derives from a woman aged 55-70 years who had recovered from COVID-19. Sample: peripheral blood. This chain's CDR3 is CASSIQVTEQFF. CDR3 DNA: TGTGCCAGCAGCATCCAGGTCACTGAGCAGTTCTTC.